This T cell receptor beta chain is drawn from a study of cytomegalovirus exposure and HLA in healthy donors. The germline V gene has CDR1 PRHDT and CDR2 FYEKMQ (reference sequence). This CDR3 is built from 16 residues. The V and J ends lost 0 bases and 5 bases, in that order; junction bases with no gene match: 8. On this clone: Its target is not known.

Study-wide points: High specificity and sensitivity for cytomegalovirus status were reported for the classifier. According to the study, roughly 180 TCR beta chains were cytomegalovirus-associated.

The PCR had 60 Vbeta and 13 Jbeta primers. Method: immunoSEQ multiplex PCR; TCRdb's copy keeps in-frame clones and lacks some. This sample's clone table lists approximately 110,000 clones. The material sequenced was PBMCs. V is TRBV13 and J is TRBJ2-5, with 8 bases aligning to TRBD1. The TCR originated in a man aged 40-49 years in good health and CMV-seronegative. As DNA, the CDR3 is TGTGCCAGCAGCTTAGGCCCGACAGGGGTGGGCGAGACCCAGTACTTC. Protein product: CASSLGPTGVGETQYF.